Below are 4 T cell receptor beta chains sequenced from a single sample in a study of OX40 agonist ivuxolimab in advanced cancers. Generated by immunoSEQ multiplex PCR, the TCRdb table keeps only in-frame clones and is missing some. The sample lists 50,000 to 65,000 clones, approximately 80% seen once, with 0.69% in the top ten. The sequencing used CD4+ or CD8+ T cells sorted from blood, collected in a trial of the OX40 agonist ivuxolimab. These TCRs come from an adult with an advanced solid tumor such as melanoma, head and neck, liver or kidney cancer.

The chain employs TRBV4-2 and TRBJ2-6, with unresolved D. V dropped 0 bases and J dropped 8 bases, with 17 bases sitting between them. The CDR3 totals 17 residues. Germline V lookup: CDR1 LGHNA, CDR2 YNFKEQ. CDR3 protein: CASSQDTNLETPNVLTF. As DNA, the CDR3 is TGTGCCAGCAGCCAAGATACCAATTTGGAGACCCCCAACGTCCTGACTTTC.

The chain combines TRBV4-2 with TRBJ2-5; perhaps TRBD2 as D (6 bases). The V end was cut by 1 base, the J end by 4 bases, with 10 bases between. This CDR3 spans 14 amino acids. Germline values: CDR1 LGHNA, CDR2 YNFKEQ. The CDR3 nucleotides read TGTGCCAGCAGCCAAGTGGGGGGAGCAGAGACCCAGTACTTC. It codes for CASSQVGGAETQYF.

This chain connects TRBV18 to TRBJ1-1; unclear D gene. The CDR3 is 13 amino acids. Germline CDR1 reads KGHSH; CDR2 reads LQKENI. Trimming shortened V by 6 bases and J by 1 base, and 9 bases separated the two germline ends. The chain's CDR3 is CASSASRNTEAFF. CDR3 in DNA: TGTGCCAGCTCGGCAAGTAGGAACACTGAAGCTTTCTTT.

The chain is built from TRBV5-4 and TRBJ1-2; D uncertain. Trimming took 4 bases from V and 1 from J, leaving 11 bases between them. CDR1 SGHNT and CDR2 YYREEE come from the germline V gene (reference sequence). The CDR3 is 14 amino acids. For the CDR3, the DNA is TGTGCCAGCAGCCCCCCGACCGATAACTATGGCTACACCTTC. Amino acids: CASSPPTDNYGYTF.